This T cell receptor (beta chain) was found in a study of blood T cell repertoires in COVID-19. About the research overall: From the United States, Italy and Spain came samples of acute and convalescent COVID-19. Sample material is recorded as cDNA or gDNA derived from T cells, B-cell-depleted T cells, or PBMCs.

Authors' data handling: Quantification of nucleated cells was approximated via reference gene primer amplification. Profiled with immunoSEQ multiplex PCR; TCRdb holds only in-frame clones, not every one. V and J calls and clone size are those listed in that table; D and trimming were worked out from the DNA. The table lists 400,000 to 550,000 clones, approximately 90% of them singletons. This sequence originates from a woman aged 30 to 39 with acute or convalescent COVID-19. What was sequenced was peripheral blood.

CDR3 nucleotide sequence: TGTGCCAGCAGTGATACGAAGGGACAGGGGTCCTACGAGCAGTACTTC. Protein sequence: CASSDTKGQGSYEQYF. The V gene is TRBV6-1, the J gene TRBJ2-7; 10 bases align to TRBD1. The CDR3 consists of 16 residues. J was trimmed by 1 base and V by 3 bases; bases with no gene match: 6. Germline CDR1 is MNHNS and CDR2 is SASEGT.